In this sample, the clone carrying this TCR beta chain turned up once. Original methodology: Reference gene primers were amplified, and this amplification served to estimate nucleated cell counts. The repertoire was sequenced with immunoSEQ multiplex PCR; TCRdb's copy has only in-frame clones and lacks some. V and J calls and clone size are as listed in that table; D and trimming were resolved from the DNA. The table has about 67,000 clones, roughly nine tenths seen once; the top ten hold around 20%. These data are taken from a study of blood T cell repertoires in COVID-19. Across the study: The samples span acute and convalescent COVID-19 from the United States, Italy and Spain. PBMCs, B-cell-depleted T cells, or T cells provided the cDNA or gDNA that made up the material.

V shed 0 bases and J 6 bases; nucleotides not matched to a gene: 4. The germline gives CDR1 LNHNV, CDR2 YYDKDF (reference sequence). The CDR3 is 16 amino acids. The receptor was derived from an elderly woman with acute or convalescent COVID-19. The rearrangement joins TRBV15 to TRBJ1-4; TRBD1 aligns across 10 bases. Sequenced material: peripheral blood. The CDR3 DNA is TGTGCCACCAGCAGAGATACGGGACAGGGGCATGAAAAACTGTTTTTT. Residues: CATSRDTGQGHEKLFF.